This T cell receptor beta chain was recorded in a study of PD-1 blockade in classical Hodgkin lymphoma. Trimming took 0 bases from V and 1 from J; bases not matched to a gene: 6. The CDR3 totals 16 residues. Germline CDR1 reads SGDLS; CDR2 reads YYNGEE. Described time point: cycle 4 day 1 (C4D1), after about 6 weeks of nivolumab. Brentuximab vedotin exposure varied among the patients, all of whom had relapsed after autologous stem cell transplantation. Thawed PBMCs were subjected to magnetic negative selection, which yielded isolated CD8+ T cells. Sequenced by immunoSEQ multiplex PCR; TCRdb stores in-frame clones only, minus some. This table holds 6,000 to 8,000 clones, 77% found once.

The receptor was isolated from a human donor with classical Hodgkin lymphoma. Specimen: CD8+ T cells from blood, collected before the fourth cycle of nivolumab. The J gene is TRBJ1-2, the V gene TRBV9; 7 bases align to TRBD1. The CDR3 loop reads CASSVGSRDSNYGYTF. The DNA of the CDR3 is TGTGCCAGCAGCGTAGGTAGTAGGGACAGTAACTATGGCTACACCTTC.